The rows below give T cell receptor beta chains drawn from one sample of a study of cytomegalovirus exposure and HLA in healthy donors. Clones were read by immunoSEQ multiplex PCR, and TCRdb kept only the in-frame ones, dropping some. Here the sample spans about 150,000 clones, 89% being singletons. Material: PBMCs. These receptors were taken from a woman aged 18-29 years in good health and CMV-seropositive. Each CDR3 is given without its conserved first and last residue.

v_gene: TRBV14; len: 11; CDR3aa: ASSQVEGYEQY
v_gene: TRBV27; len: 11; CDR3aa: ASSLNRGSEQY
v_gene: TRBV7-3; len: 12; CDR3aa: ASSSGTGAYGYT
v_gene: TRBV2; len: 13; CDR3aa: ASSEIAGGVNEQF
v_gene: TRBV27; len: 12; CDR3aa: ASSLVGLAREQY
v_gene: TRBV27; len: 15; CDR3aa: ASSSGTGSQGYQPQH
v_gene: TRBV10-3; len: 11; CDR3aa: AISEPLDYGYT
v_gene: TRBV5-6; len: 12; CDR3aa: ASSPDRGFGKLF
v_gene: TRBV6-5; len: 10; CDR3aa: ASSQQGTEAF
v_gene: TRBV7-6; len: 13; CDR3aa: ASSTSDRGGEKLF
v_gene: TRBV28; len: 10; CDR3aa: AYLGVNYGYT
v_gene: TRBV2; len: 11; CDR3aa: ASSLDRDYEQY
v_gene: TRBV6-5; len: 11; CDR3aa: ASSYSSNYEQY
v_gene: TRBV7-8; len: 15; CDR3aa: ASSQGSGGPNTGELF
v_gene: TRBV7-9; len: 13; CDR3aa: ASSPRTSGKYEQY
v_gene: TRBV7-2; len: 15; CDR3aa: ASSLAHKTTGANVLT
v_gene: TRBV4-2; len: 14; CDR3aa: ASSPSPDRDVGGYT
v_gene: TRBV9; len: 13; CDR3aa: ASSINRAGNTEAF
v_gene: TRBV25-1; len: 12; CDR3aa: ASSWQGNNYGYT
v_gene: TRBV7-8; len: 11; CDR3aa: ASSRLQDQPQH
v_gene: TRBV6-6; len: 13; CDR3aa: ASTLTSGGVSEQF
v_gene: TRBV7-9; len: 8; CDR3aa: ASLPYTQY
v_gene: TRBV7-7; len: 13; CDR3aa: ASSLSASETDTQY
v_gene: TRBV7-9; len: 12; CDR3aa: ASSLGGNSNEQY
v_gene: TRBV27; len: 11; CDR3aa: ASSPQGRGGYT
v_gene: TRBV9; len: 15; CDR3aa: ASSVGLAGGGTDTQY
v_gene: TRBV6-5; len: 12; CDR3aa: ASRTGKNNQPQH
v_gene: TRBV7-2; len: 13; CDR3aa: ASSLSLAEYNEQF
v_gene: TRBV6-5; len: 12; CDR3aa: ASSGGANTDTQY